This T cell receptor (beta chain) appears in the sequencing data of a study of shared clonotypes between healthy human individuals. Naive CD8 cells, CD45RO-negative and positively selected for CCR7, excluded terminally differentiated effector memory CD45RA+ cells. Method: immunoSEQ multiplex PCR; TCRdb's copy keeps in-frame clones and lacks some. The sample lists roughly 2 million clones; about 94% were seen once. This clone was counted only a few times. With 7 bases removed from V and 4 bases from J, the gap between germline ends came to 16 bases. This CDR3 is 14 amino acids long. Germline-derived CDR1 and CDR2 are SGHTA and FQGNSA.

Sequenced: naive CD8+ T cells sorted from blood. The V and J genes are TRBV7-2 and TRBJ1-1; D unclear. This sequence originates from a man between 18 and 29 years old in good health. DNA of the CDR3: TGTGCCAGCACCCCGGAGGGTTTGGGCACTGAAGCTTTCTTT. It yields the protein CASTPEGLGTEAFF.